One sample yielded the 13 T cell receptor beta chains listed below, sequenced in a study of blood T cell repertoires in COVID-19. Generated by immunoSEQ multiplex PCR, the TCRdb table keeps only in-frame clones and is missing some. In the table there are more than 150,000 clones, under 90% of which are singletons. The specimen was PBMCs or T cells enriched from blood (not recorded which). These receptors were obtained from a woman aged 50 to 65 who had recovered from COVID-19.

This clone occurred a few times. The chain is built from TRBV10-3 and TRBJ1-1, with a tentative D call TRBD1 (5 bases). Trimming pared 6 bases from V and 1 base from J, leaving 12 bases between. The CDR3 is made up of 14 amino acids. Germline CDR1 reads ENHRY; CDR2 reads SYGVKD. The CDR3 protein is CAISYGGGNTEAFF. CDR3 DNA sequence: TGTGCCATCAGCTACGGGGGGGGGAACACTGAAGCTTTCTTT.

V and J are TRBV5-4 and TRBJ1-2; D might be TRBD1 (5 bases). Trimming cost V 5 bases and J 3 bases, with 20 bases left between them. CDR3 length: 16 amino acids. Germline loops: CDR1 SGHNT, CDR2 YYREEE (reference sequence). The CDR3 is CASRRGGAGLDYGYTF. The CDR3 DNA follows: TGTGCCAGCAGACGGGGGGGAGCAGGGCTGGACTATGGCTACACCTTC. Looking up the rest from reference TRBV5-4 and TRBJ1-2 gives the full variable domain: ETGVTQSPTHLIKTRGQQVTLRCSSQSGHNTVSWYQQALGQGPQFIFQYYREEENGRGNFPPRFSGLQFPNYSSELNVNALELDDSALYLCASRRGGAGLDYGYTFGSGTRLTVV.

The chain uses TRBV9 and TRBJ2-1; 13 nucleotides match TRBD2. Germline V gene data show CDR1 as SGDLS and CDR2 as YYNGEE. The CDR3 is 16 residues long. Losses at the gene ends were 4 bases for V and 7 bases for J; bases not matched to a gene: 8. The CDR3, as DNA: TGTGCCAGCAGCCCTAGAGGACTAGCGGGGGAAAATGAGCAGTTCTTC. It yields the protein CASSPRGLAGENEQFF.

This chain connects TRBV5-1 to TRBJ2-7, with D unclear. V was trimmed by 1 base and J by 5 bases, leaving 16 bases between them. CDR3 length: 15 amino acids. CDR1 and CDR2 (germline): SGHRS, YFSETQ. The CDR3 sequence: CASSLRGQPYDEQYF. In nucleotides, the CDR3 is TGCGCCAGCAGCTTGCGAGGCCAGCCTTACGACGAGCAGTACTTC.

The chain recombines TRBV3-1 (or the pseudogene TRBV3-2) with TRBJ1-4, with D possibly matching TRBD1 (5 bases). Trimming shortened V by 6 bases and J by 7 bases, and 12 bases separated the two germline ends. The germline V gene has CDR1 LGHDT and CDR2 YNNKEL (reference sequence). This CDR3 is built from 13 residues. The CDR3, as DNA: TGTGCCAGCAGTCGACTGGGGGGTGAAAAACTGTTTTTT. Translation: CASSRLGGEKLFF.

This clone was detected once. The genes are TRBV5-5 and TRBJ1-2; 12 nucleotides agree with TRBD1. V was clipped by 0 bases and J by 7 bases; unmatched bases: 10. In germline, CDR1 is SGHKS, CDR2 YYEKEE (reference sequence). The CDR3 sequence is 17 residues long. As DNA, the CDR3 is TGTGCCAGCAGCTTGGCCCCGGGACAGGGGGCTATATCTGGCTACACCTTC. Encoded protein: CASSLAPGQGAISGYTF.

The V gene is TRBV28, the J gene TRBJ1-3, with D possibly TRBD1 on 5 matching bases. CDR1 MDHEN and CDR2 SYDVKM come from the germline V gene. The ends were cut back, 5 bases at V and 0 bases at J, with 11 bases in the middle. The length of the CDR3 is 15 residues. CDR3 sequence reads: CASSLRRASGNTIYF. Written as DNA, the CDR3 is TGTGCCAGCAGTCTCCGCAGGGCCTCTGGAAACACCATATATTTT.

In nucleotides, the CDR3 is TGTGCCAGCAGAGAACAGGGGGTGAACACCGGGGAGCTGTTTTTT. This sequence encodes CASREQGVNTGELFF. This chain connects TRBV3-1 (or the pseudogene TRBV3-2) to TRBJ2-2, with 8 positions matching TRBD1. Germline CDR1 is LGHDT and CDR2 is YNNKEL (reference sequence). With 6 bases clipped from V and 1 base from J, the junction kept 4 bases outside the gene matches. This CDR3 region has 15 residues.

V is TRBV7-9 and J is TRBJ1-3; possible D gene TRBD1, 5 bases. The V end lost 5 bases, the J end lost 0 bases, and 8 bases lay between the germline ends. The CDR3 has 14 amino acids. Germline-derived CDR1 and CDR2 are SEHNR and FQNEAQ (reference sequence). The CDR3 sequence is CASSDRVSGNTIYF. The CDR3 region has the DNA TGTGCCAGCAGCGACAGAGTCTCTGGAAACACCATATATTTT.

Only one count was recorded for this clone. The genes are TRBV5-1 and TRBJ2-1; 7 bases line up with TRBD1. Germline CDR1 SGHRS, CDR2 YFSETQ. V gave up 4 bases and J gave up 7 bases; unmatched junction bases: 5. CDR3 length equals 13 residues. CDR3 bases: TGCGCCAGCAGCCCCGGCAGGGGGAATGAGCAGTTCTTC. As protein: CASSPGRGNEQFF.

The V call is TRBV19, the J call TRBJ1-5, with D possibly matching TRBD1 (5 bases). Trimming took off 3 bases at V and 1 base at J, with 16 bases between the two ends. Looked up from germline, CDR1 is LNHDA and CDR2 is SQIVND (reference sequence). The CDR3 runs to 17 residues. DNA for the CDR3: TGTGCCAGTAGTATGCCGCCCTTGGGGGGGAGCAATCAGCCCCAGCATTTT. Its translation is CASSMPPLGGSNQPQHF. Supplemented by reference TRBV19 and TRBJ1-5, the full variable domain reads DGGITQSPKYLFRKEGQNVTLSCEQNLNHDAMYWYRQDPGQGLRLIYYSQIVNDFQKGDIAEGYSVSREKKESFPLTVTSAQKNPTAFYLCASSMPPLGGSNQPQHFGDGTRLSIL.

The chain couples TRBV7-2 to TRBJ2-7; 8 bases fit TRBD1. This CDR3 is built from 15 residues. The V gene end was trimmed by 1 base and the J gene end by 3 bases; junction bases not matched to a gene: 5. In germline, CDR1 is SGHTA, CDR2 FQGNSA. Here the CDR3 DNA reads TGTGCCAGCAGCTTAGTGGCAGGGGGCCACTACGAGCAGTACTTC. It yields the protein CASSLVAGGHYEQYF. Full variable domain (missing parts from reference TRBV7-2 and TRBJ2-7): GAGVSQSPSNKVTEKGKDVELRCDPISGHTALYWYRQSLGQGLEFLIYFQGNSAPDKSGLPSDRFSAERTGGSVSTLTIQRTQQEDSAVYLCASSLVAGGHYEQYFGPGTRLTVT.

The chain carries TRBV3-1 (or the pseudogene TRBV3-2) and TRBJ1-6; D call uncertain. The CDR3 totals 15 residues. Germline CDR1 reads LGHDT; CDR2 reads YNNKEL (reference sequence). Trimming removed 6 bases from V and 6 bases from J, with 15 bases in between. CDR3 coding DNA: TGTGCCAGCAGTAAAAAGGCAGCGCCTAATTCACCCCTCCACTTT. This sequence encodes CASSKKAAPNSPLHF.